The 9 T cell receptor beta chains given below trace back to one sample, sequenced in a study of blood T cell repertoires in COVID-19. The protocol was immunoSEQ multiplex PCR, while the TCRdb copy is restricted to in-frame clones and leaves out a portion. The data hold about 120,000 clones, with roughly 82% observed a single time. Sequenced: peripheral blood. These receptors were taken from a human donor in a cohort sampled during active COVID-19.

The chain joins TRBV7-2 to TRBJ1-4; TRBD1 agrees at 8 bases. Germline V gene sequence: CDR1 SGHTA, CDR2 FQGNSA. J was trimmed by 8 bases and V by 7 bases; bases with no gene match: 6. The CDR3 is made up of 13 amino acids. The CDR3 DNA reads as TGTGCCAGCACGGGACAGGTTGGAGAAAAACTGTTTTTT. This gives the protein CASTGQVGEKLFF.

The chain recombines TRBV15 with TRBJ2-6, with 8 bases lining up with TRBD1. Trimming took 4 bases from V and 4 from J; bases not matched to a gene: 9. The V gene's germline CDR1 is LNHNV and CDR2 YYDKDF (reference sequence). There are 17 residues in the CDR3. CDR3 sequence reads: CATSTRQGLGGANVLTF. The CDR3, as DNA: TGTGCCACCAGCACCCGACAGGGGTTGGGAGGGGCCAACGTCCTGACTTTC.

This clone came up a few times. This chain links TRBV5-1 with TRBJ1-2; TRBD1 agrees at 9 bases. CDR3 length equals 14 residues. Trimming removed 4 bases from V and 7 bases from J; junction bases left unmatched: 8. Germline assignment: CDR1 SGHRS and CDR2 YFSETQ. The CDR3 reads CASSVGQGRLGYTF. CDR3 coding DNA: TGCGCCAGCAGCGTGGGACAGGGCCGTCTTGGCTACACCTTC.

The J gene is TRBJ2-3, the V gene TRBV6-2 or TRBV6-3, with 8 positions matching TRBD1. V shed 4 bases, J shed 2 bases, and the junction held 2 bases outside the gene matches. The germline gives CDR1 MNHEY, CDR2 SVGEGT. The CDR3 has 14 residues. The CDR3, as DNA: TGTGCCAGCAGTTGGACAGGGCACACAGATACGCAGTATTTT. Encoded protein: CASSWTGHTDTQYF.

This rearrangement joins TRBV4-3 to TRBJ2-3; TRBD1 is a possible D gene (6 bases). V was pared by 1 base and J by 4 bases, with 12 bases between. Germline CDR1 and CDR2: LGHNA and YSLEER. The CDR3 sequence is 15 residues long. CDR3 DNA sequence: TGCGCCAGCAGCCAAGGCCCTGGGGGCGCAGATACGCAGTATTTT. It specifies CASSQGPGGADTQYF.

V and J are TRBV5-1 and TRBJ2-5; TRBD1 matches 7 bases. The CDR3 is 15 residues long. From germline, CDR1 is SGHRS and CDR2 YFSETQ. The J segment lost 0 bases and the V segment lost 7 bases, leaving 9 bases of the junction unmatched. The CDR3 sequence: CASGPTGTDQETQYF. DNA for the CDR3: TGCGCCAGCGGGCCGACAGGGACGGACCAAGAGACCCAGTACTTC.

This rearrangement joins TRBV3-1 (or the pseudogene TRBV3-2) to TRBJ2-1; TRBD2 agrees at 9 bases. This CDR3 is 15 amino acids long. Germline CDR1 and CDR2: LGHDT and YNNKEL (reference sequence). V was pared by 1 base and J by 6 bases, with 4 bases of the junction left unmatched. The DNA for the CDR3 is TGTGCCAGCAGCCAAGTTGCGGGGGGGGGCAATGAGCAGTTCTTC. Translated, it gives CASSQVAGGGNEQFF.

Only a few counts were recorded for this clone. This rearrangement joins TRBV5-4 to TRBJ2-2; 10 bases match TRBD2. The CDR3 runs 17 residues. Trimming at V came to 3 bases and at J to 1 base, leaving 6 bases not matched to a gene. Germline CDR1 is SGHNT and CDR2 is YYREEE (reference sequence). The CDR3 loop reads CASSSYSGGMNTGELFF. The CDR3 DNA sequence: TGTGCCAGCAGCTCCTATAGCGGGGGGATGAACACCGGGGAGCTGTTTTTT.

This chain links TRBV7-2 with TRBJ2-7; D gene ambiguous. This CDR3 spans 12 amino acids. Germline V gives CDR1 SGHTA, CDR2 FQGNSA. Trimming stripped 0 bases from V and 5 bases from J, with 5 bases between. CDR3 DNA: TGTGCCAGCAGCTTAGCCCTCCACGAGCAGTACTTC. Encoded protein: CASSLALHEQYF.